The subject of this entry is one T cell receptor (beta chain). The data are from a study of blood T cell repertoires in COVID-19. About the research overall: In each case, the material was cDNA or gDNA derived from T cells, B-cell-depleted T cells, or PBMCs.

The CDR3 has 18 residues. Germline V CDR1 and CDR2: SGHVS, FQNEAQ. The junction had 9 bases not matched to a gene; V was cut back by 4 bases and J by 4 bases. The method was immunoSEQ multiplex PCR; TCRdb's version includes in-frame clones alone and lacks a portion of them. This sample carries 200,000 to 250,000 clones, about four fifths of them seen once, and the ten largest clones take roughly 5%. This sequence joins TRBV7-8 and TRBJ2-1; TRBD2 agrees at 14 bases. This clonotype was sampled from a woman in her forties or fifties who had been exposed to COVID-19. The sequencing input was PBMCs or T cells enriched from blood (not recorded which). DNA for the CDR3: TGTGCCAGCAGCTCGGGACTAGCGGGGGACTTCCTGTACAATGAGCAGTTCTTC. Its translation is CASSSGLAGDFLYNEQFF.